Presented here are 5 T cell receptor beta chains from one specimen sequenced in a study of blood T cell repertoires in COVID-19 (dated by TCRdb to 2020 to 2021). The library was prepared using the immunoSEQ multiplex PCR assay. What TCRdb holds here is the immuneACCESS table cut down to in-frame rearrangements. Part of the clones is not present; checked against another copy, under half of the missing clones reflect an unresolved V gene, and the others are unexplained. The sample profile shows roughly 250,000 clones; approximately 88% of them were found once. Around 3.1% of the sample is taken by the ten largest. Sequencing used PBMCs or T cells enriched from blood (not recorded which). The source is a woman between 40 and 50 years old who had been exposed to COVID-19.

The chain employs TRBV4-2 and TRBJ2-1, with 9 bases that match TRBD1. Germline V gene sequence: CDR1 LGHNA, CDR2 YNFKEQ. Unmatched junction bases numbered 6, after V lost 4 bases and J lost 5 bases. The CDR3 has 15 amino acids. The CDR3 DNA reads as TGTGCCAGCAGCCGTGGACAGGGGTTTAACAATGAGCAGTTCTTC. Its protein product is CASSRGQGFNNEQFF.

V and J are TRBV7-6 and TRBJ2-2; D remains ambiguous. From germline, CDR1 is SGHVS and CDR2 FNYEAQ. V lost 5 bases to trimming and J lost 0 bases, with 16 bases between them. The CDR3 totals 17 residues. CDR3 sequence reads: CASSHRLGWPNTGELFF. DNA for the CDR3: TGTGCCAGCAGCCACCGTCTAGGTTGGCCGAACACCGGGGAGCTGTTTTTT.

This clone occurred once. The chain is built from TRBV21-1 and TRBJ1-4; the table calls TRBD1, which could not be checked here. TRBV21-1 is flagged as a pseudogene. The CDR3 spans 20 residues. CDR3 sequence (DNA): TGTGCCAGCAGCAAAGGTTTTTACAGGCCAACCCTAGGGCGGAACGAAAAACTGTTTTTT. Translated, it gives CASSKGFYRPTLGRNEKLFF.

CDR3 in DNA: TGTGCCAGCTCACTAAGACGGGAGGCCCGCCCCAGCACAGATACGCAGTATTTT. It is translated as CASSLRREARPSTDTQYF. V gene TRBV18 combines with J gene TRBJ2-3; 7 bases fit TRBD2. Per the germline V gene, CDR1 is KGHSH and CDR2 is LQKENI. The CDR3 contains 18 residues. The trim removed 4 bases at V and 0 bases at J, leaving 13 bases unmatched.

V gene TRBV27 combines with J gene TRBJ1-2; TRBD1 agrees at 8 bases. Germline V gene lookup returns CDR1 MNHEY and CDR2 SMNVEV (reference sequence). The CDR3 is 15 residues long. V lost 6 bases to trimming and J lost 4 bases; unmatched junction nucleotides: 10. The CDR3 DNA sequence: TGTGCCAGCAGCCCGCAGGGGGCTTTGAGCTATGGCTACACCTTC. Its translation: CASSPQGALSYGYTF.